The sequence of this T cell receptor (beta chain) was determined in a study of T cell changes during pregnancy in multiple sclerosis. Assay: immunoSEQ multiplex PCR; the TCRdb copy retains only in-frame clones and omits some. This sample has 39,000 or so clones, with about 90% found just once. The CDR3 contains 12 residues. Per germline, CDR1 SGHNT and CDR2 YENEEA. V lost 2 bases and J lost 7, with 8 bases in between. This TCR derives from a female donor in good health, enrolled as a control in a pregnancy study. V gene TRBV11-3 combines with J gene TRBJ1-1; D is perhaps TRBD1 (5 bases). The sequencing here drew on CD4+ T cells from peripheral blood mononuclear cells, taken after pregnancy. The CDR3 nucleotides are TGTGCCAGCAGCTTACGACAGAATGAAGCTTTCTTT. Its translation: CASSLRQNEAFF.